The present entry profiles one T cell receptor (beta chain) with its context. This specimen belongs to a study of glioma-infiltrating T cells after dendritic cell vaccination. Turning to the study itself: Glioblastoma patients came from Phase I and II dendritic cell vaccination trials.

This CDR3 region has 14 residues. The ends lost 5 bases at V and 5 bases at J; junction bases unmatched: 8. Germline CDR1 and CDR2: LNHDA and SQIVND (reference sequence). Produced via immunoSEQ multiplex PCR; TCRdb's table is partial and in-frame only. This sample has about 96,000 clones, with 79% found just once. The J gene is TRBJ1-1, the V gene TRBV19; 7 bases match TRBD1. Sequenced material: blood, taken before dendritic cell vaccination. This clonotype was sampled from a human donor with glioblastoma. The chain's CDR3 is CASSRQTGRTEAFF. CDR3 sequence (DNA): TGTGCCAGTAGTCGGCAGACAGGGAGGACTGAAGCTTTCTTT.